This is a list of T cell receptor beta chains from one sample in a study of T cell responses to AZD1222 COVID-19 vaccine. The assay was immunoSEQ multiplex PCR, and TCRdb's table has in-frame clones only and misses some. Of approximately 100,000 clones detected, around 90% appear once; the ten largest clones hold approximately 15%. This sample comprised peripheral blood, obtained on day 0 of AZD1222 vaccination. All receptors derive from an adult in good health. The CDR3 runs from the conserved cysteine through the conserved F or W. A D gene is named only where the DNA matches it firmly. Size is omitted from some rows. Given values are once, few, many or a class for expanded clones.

CDR3aa: CASRRLGSGELFF
CDR3nt: TGTGCCAGCAGACGCCTGGGGTCCGGGGAGCTGTTTTTT
v_gene: TRBV3-1/TRBV3-2
j_gene: TRBJ2-2
d_gene: -
abundance: -

CDR3aa: CASSLATYEQYF
CDR3nt: TGTGCCAGCAGCTTGGCTACCTACGAGCAGTACTTC
v_gene: TRBV5-6
j_gene: TRBJ2-7
d_gene: -
abundance: -

CDR3aa: CASSLVPPPPRTEAFF
CDR3nt: TGTGCCAGCAGCTTAGTACCTCCGCCCCCAAGGACTGAAGCTTTCTTT
v_gene: TRBV11-1
j_gene: TRBJ1-1
d_gene: -
abundance: once

CDR3aa: CASSYFGREAFF
CDR3nt: TGTGCCAGCAGTTACTTCGGCAGGGAAGCTTTCTTT
v_gene: TRBV6-5
j_gene: TRBJ1-1
d_gene: -
abundance: -

CDR3aa: CASSRQENYEQYF
CDR3nt: TGTGCCAGCAGCCGACAGGAGAACTACGAGCAGTACTTC
v_gene: TRBV2
j_gene: TRBJ2-7
d_gene: -
abundance: -

CDR3aa: CASSPGQSYEQYF
CDR3nt: TGTGCCAGCTCGCCGGGACAGAGCTACGAGCAGTACTTC
v_gene: TRBV18
j_gene: TRBJ2-7
d_gene: TRBD1
abundance: -

CDR3aa: CASSLTPGQGGEKLFF
CDR3nt: TGTGCCAGCAGCCTAACACCGGGACAGGGAGGAGAAAAACTGTTTTTT
v_gene: TRBV27
j_gene: TRBJ1-4
d_gene: TRBD1
abundance: -

CDR3aa: CASSLEVGGGTYNSPLHF
CDR3nt: TGTGCTAGCAGCTTAGAAGTAGGCGGGGGGACTTATAATTCACCCCTCCACTTT
v_gene: TRBV7-7
j_gene: TRBJ1-6
d_gene: -
abundance: -

CDR3aa: CASSLLGSGNTEAFF
CDR3nt: TGTGCCAGCAGTTTATTGGGGTCGGGAAACACTGAAGCTTTCTTT
v_gene: TRBV28
j_gene: TRBJ1-1
d_gene: -
abundance: few

CDR3aa: CSVMFQVLNYGYTF
CDR3nt: TGCAGCGTTATGTTCCAGGTCCTAAACTATGGCTACACCTTC
v_gene: TRBV29-1
j_gene: TRBJ1-2
d_gene: -
abundance: few

CDR3aa: CASSPKDPSGRPTHSYNEQFF
CDR3nt: TGCGCCAGCAGCCCTAAAGACCCTAGCGGGAGGCCAACACACTCCTACAATGAGCAGTTCTTC
v_gene: TRBV4-1
j_gene: TRBJ2-1
d_gene: TRBD2
abundance: -

CDR3aa: CASSLLGSGDGYTF
CDR3nt: TGTGCCAGCAGTTTATTAGGGTCCGGGGATGGCTACACCTTC
v_gene: TRBV27
j_gene: TRBJ1-2
d_gene: -
abundance: -

CDR3aa: CASSLAPSSSYNEQFF
CDR3nt: TGCGCCAGCAGCTTGGCCCCTTCGAGCTCCTACAATGAGCAGTTCTTC
v_gene: TRBV5-1
j_gene: TRBJ2-1
d_gene: -
abundance: once

CDR3aa: CASSPAGASGSDTQYF
CDR3nt: TGTGCCAGCTCACCTGCCGGGGCTAGCGGATCAGATACGCAGTATTTT
v_gene: TRBV18
j_gene: TRBJ2-3
d_gene: TRBD2
abundance: once

CDR3aa: CASSSLNLGNGYTF
CDR3nt: TGTGCCAGCAGTTCACTCAACCTAGGGAATGGCTACACCTTC
v_gene: TRBV27
j_gene: TRBJ1-2
d_gene: -
abundance: -

CDR3aa: CASSVGEGSGETQYF
CDR3nt: TGTGCCAGCAGCGTAGGTGAGGGGAGCGGCGAGACCCAGTACTTC
v_gene: TRBV9
j_gene: TRBJ2-5
d_gene: -
abundance: -

CDR3aa: CASSQAGRGNTEAFF
CDR3nt: TGCGCCAGCAGCCAAGCGGGGCGGGGAAACACTGAAGCTTTCTTT
v_gene: TRBV4-1
j_gene: TRBJ1-1
d_gene: -
abundance: -

CDR3aa: CASSRLYEQYF
CDR3nt: TGTGCCAGCAGCCGGCTATACGAGCAGTACTTC
v_gene: TRBV2
j_gene: TRBJ2-7
d_gene: -
abundance: few

CDR3aa: CASSLEGPGTQYF
CDR3nt: TGTGCCAGCAGCTTAGAGGGTCCGGGGACCCAGTACTTC
v_gene: TRBV5-4
j_gene: TRBJ2-5
d_gene: -
abundance: -

CDR3aa: CASSYLGRGGNQPQHF
CDR3nt: TGTGCCAGCAGCTATTTGGGTAGGGGGGGTAATCAGCCCCAGCATTTT
v_gene: TRBV27
j_gene: TRBJ1-5
d_gene: -
abundance: -

CDR3aa: CASSQGQGVNYGYTF
CDR3nt: TGTGCCAGCTCACAAGGACAAGGGGTTAACTATGGCTACACCTTC
v_gene: TRBV18
j_gene: TRBJ1-2
d_gene: -
abundance: -

CDR3aa: CASSYSGTTQPQHF
CDR3nt: TGTGCCAGCAGTTACTCAGGGACAACCCAGCCCCAGCATTTT
v_gene: TRBV6-5
j_gene: TRBJ1-5
d_gene: -
abundance: -

CDR3aa: CASSSILGQNTGELFF
CDR3nt: TGTGCCAGCAGCTCCATACTGGGACAGAACACCGGGGAGCTGTTTTTT
v_gene: TRBV5-4
j_gene: TRBJ2-2
d_gene: -
abundance: -

CDR3aa: CASSTPGGSYNEQFF
CDR3nt: TGTGCCAGCAGCACCCCAGGAGGCTCCTACAATGAGCAGTTCTTC
v_gene: TRBV14
j_gene: TRBJ2-1
d_gene: -
abundance: -

CDR3aa: CASSVGQGNQPQHF
CDR3nt: TGTGCCAGCAGTGTAGGGCAAGGCAATCAGCCCCAGCATTTT
v_gene: TRBV2
j_gene: TRBJ1-5
d_gene: -
abundance: -